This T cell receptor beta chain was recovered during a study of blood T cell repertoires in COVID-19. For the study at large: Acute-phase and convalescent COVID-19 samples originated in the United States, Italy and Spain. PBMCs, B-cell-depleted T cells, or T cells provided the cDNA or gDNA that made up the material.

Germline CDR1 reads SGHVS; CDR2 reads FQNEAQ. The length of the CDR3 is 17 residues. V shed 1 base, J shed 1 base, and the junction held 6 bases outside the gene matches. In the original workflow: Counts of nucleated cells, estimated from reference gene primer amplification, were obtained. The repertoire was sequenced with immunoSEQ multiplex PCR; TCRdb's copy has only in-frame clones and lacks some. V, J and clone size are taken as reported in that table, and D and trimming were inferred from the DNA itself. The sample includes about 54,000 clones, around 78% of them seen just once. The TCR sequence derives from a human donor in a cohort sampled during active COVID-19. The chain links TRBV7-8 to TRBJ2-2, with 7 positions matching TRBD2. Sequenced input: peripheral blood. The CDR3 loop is CASSLDRLAVNTGELFF. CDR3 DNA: TGTGCCAGCAGCTTAGATCGGCTAGCGGTGAACACCGGGGAGCTGTTTTTT.